The sequence of this T cell receptor beta chain was determined in a study of response to subunit inactivated influenza vaccine. The CDR3 is 11 residues long. Trimming left V 0 bases short and J 10 bases short, with 4 bases between. Germline lookup yields CDR1 SEHNR and CDR2 FQNEAQ (reference sequence). Study-wide results and limits: Seasonal influenza vaccination, on each occasion, was suggested by the authors to recruit few new T cells.

Each CDR3 protein gets one entry after TCRdb re-called the RT-PCR reads with MiXCR. This sample has fewer than 700,000 distinct CDR3 sequences, with 10% to 15% found just once. Concerning this clonotype: Its antigen is unidentified.

The chain combines TRBV7-9 with TRBJ2-1, with unresolved D. The receptor comes from a man aged 50 to 59 who received an inactivated influenza vaccine. The sample in question was PBMCs from blood, obtained roughly 6 weeks after vaccination. The CDR3: CASSLALEQFF. CDR3 bases: TGTGCCAGCAGCTTAGCGCTAGAGCAGTTCTTC.